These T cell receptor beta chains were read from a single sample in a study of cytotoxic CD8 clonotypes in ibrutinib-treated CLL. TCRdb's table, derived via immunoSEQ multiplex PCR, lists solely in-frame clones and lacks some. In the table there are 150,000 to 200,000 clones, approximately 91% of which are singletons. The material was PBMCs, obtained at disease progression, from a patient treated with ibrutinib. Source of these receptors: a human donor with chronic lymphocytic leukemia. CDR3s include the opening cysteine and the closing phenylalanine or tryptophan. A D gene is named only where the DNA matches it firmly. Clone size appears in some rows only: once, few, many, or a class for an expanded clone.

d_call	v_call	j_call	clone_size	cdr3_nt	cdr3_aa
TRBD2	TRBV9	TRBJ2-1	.	TGTGCCAGCAGCGTGGGCCTAGCGGGGTACAATGAGCAGTTCTTC	CASSVGLAGYNEQFF
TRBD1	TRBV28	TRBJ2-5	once	TGTGCCAGCAGTTTAGAGGCCTTGACATCCGACAGGGGTGAGACCCAGTACTTC	CASSLEALTSDRGETQYF
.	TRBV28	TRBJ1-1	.	TGTGCCAGCTACGAGAGAACTAACACTGAAGCTTTCTTT	CASYERTNTEAFF
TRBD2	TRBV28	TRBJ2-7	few	TGTGCCAGCACCCCTAGCGGGAGGGGACGGGAGCAGTACTTC	CASTPSGRGREQYF
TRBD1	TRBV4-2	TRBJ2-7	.	TGTGCCAGCAGGTGGACAGGGGACTACGAGCAGTACTTC	CASRWTGDYEQYF
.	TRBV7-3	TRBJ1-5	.	TGTGCCAGCAGCGACCCCCCTACGGTCTCGGGGACTCTCAATCAGCCCCAGCATTTT	CASSDPPTVSGTLNQPQHF
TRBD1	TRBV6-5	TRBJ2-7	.	TGTGCCAGCAGCAAGGACAGGCAATCGTACGAGCAGTACTTC	CASSKDRQSYEQYF
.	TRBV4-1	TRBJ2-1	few	TGCGCCAGCAGCCAAGTCTTTACAGGATACAATGAGCAGTTCTTC	CASSQVFTGYNEQFF
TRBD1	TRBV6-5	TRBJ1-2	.	TGTGCCAGCAGTTACGTAGGTTCAGGGGGCGGCTACACCTTC	CASSYVGSGGGYTF
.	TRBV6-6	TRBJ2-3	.	TGTGCCAGCAGCGCTTTGGGGGCTAGCACAGATACGCAGTATTTT	CASSALGASTDTQYF
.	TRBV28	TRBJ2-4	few	TGTGCCAGCAGTTTACAGGGGACCCTAGCCAAAAACATTCAGTACTTC	CASSLQGTLAKNIQYF
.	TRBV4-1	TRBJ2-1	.	TGCGCCAGCAGCCTCTCTGAAGAGCAGTTCTTC	CASSLSEEQFF
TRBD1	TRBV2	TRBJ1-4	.	TGTGCCAGCAGTGATGAGGGACAGGGTGCATCTAATGAAAAACTGTTTTTT	CASSDEGQGASNEKLFF
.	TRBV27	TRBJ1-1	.	TGTGCCAGCAGCCTGCGGGACGCCGGGACTGAAGCTTTCTTT	CASSLRDAGTEAFF
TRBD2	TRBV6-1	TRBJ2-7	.	TGTGCCAGCAGTTTGTTAGCGGGAGGAAGCGAGCAGTACTTC	CASSLLAGGSEQYF
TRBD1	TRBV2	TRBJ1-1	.	TGTGCCAGCACTAAACTTGGACAGGGGGGCACTGAAGCTTTCTTT	CASTKLGQGGTEAFF
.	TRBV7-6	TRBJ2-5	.	TGTGCCAGCAGCTCAGGGGAGACCCAGTACTTC	CASSSGETQYF
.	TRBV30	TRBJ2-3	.	TGTGCCTGGAGCCTTGGGGCAGGACGCACAGATACGCAGTATTTT	CAWSLGAGRTDTQYF
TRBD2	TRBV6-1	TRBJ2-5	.	TGTGCCAGCAGTGAAGTGATAGCGGGAGAGACCCAGTACTTC	CASSEVIAGETQYF
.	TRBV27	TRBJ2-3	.	TGTGCCAGCAGTTTATCATTTGTTGGACATACTAGCACAGATACGCAGTATTTT	CASSLSFVGHTSTDTQYF
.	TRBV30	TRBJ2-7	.	TGTGCCTGGAGTCCGGGCCCCAGCGGCGAGCAGTACTTC	CAWSPGPSGEQYF
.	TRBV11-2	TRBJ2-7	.	TGTGCCAGCAGCTTAGGATTTTACGAGCAGTACTTC	CASSLGFYEQYF
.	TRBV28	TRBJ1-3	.	TGTGCCAGCAGTTTCCCTCGACAGTTAGGAAACACCATATATTTT	CASSFPRQLGNTIYF
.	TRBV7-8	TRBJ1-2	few	TGTGCCAGCAGCGGGGGACGGGATGGCTACACCTTC	CASSGGRDGYTF
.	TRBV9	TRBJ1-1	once	TGTGCCAGCAGCGGGAGCCCTACCATCGCTGAAGCTTTCTTT	CASSGSPTIAEAFF
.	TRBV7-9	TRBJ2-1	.	TGTGCCAGCAGCTTAGGTAACAGTTACAATGAGCAGTTCTTC	CASSLGNSYNEQFF
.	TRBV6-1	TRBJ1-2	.	TGTGCCAGCAGTGACGCGGGGCTCGCAATGTATGGCTACACCTTC	CASSDAGLAMYGYTF
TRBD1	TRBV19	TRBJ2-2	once	TGTGCCAGTAGTAGAAGGGGAACAGGGGTGTCGAACACCGGGGAGCTGTTTTTT	CASSRRGTGVSNTGELFF
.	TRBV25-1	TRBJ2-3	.	TGTGCCAGCAGATGGCAGGGGCGCGATACGCAGTATTTT	CASRWQGRDTQYF
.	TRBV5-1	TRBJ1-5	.	TGCGCCAGCAGCTTGGTATCGGGAGGCAATCAGCCCCAGCATTTT	CASSLVSGGNQPQHF
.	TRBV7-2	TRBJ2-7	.	TGTGCCAGCAGCTTAATCTCTTACGAGCAGTACTTC	CASSLISYEQYF
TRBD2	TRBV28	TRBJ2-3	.	TGTGCCAGCAGTCCCCCGGGACTAGCGGGACCCACAGATACGCAGTATTTT	CASSPPGLAGPTDTQYF
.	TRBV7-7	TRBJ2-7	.	TGTGCCAGCAGCTTAGACGAAGGCAGGACCTACGAGCAGTACTTC	CASSLDEGRTYEQYF
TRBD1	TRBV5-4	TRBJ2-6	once	TGTGCCAGCAGCTTTTATCCGGGACAGGGGGCTGGGGCCAACGTCCTGACTTTC	CASSFYPGQGAGANVLTF
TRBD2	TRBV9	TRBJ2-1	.	TGTGCCAGCCAAACCGGGACTAGCTACAATGAGCAGTTCTTC	CASQTGTSYNEQFF
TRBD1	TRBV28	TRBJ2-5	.	TGTGCCAGCAGTTTATCCCGGGACAGGGGGTACCAAGAGACCCAGTACTTC	CASSLSRDRGYQETQYF
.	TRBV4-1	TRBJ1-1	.	TGCGCCAGCAGCCAAAAGCCCAGAGGTGGGTCTGAAGCTTTCTTT	CASSQKPRGGSEAFF
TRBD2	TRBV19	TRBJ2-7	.	TGTGCCAGTAGTAGTTTGGGGAGGGGCTACGAGCAGTACTTC	CASSSLGRGYEQYF
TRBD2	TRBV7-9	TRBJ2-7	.	TGTGCCAGCAGCCTTGCGGGAGGGTTACCCTACGAGCAGTACTTC	CASSLAGGLPYEQYF
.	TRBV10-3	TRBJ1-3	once	TGTGCCATCAGTGAGTCGGGGGGGCCTGGAAACACCATATATTTT	CAISESGGPGNTIYF
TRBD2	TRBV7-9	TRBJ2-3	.	TGTGCCAGCAGCCTCGGGACTAGCGGGAGCACAGATACGCAGTATTTT	CASSLGTSGSTDTQYF